The TCR beta chain described here comes from a study of graft-versus-host responses after intestinal transplantation. Study-wide background: Tacrolimus plus steroids were given to all recipients for about 3 years, preceded by anti-thymocyte globulin induction.

Using immunoSEQ multiplex PCR, the repertoire was profiled, and TCRdb retains in-frame clones only, with some absent. This table holds more than 95,000 clones, 80% to 95% found once. A remark on this clone: Its target is unknown.

Study observations and caveats: Allograft graft-versus-host to host-versus-graft clonal ratios ran high in patients with graft-donor T cell macrochimerism. HvG clone declines early post-transplant were associated with peak circulating GvH levels.

Germline trimming cut 7 bases from V and 5 bases from J; bases unmatched to any gene: 11. Per germline, CDR1 SQVTM and CDR2 ANQGSEA. The length of the CDR3 is 14 residues. The chain couples TRBV29-1 to TRBJ2-5, with 9 bases that match TRBD1. The sequencing here drew on unstimulated CD4+ T cells sorted from spleen or lymph node cells, taken before intestinal transplant. This receptor was obtained from a human donor who received an intestinal transplant. The CDR3 is CSARDTGGDETQYF. The DNA of the CDR3 is TGCAGCGCACGGGATACAGGGGGCGACGAGACCCAGTACTTC.